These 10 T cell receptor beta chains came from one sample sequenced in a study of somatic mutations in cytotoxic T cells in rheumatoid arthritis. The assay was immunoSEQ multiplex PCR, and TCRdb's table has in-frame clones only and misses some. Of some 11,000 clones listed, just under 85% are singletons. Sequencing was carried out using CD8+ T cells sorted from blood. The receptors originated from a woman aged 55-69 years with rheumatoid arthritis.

The CDR3 here is CASSFTPRTDTQYF. In DNA form, the CDR3 reads TGTGCCAGCAGCTTTACCCCGAGAACAGATACGCAGTATTTT. The chain uses TRBV5-6 and TRBJ2-3; no definite D call. The CDR3 totals 14 residues. Trimming pared 2 bases from V and 3 bases from J, leaving 10 bases between. From germline, CDR1 is SGHDT and CDR2 YYEEEE.

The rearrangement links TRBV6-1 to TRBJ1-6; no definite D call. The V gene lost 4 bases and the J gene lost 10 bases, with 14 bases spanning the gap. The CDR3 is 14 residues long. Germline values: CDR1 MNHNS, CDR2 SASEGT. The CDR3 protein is CASSGGGVGSPLHF. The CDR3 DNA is TGTGCCAGCAGTGGAGGCGGGGTAGGCTCACCCCTCCACTTT.

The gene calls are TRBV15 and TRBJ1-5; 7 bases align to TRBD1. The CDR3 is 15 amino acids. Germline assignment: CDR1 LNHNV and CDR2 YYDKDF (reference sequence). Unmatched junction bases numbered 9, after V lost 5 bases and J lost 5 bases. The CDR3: CATSPSTGRYQPQHF. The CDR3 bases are TGTGCCACCAGCCCTTCGACAGGGCGTTATCAGCCCCAGCATTTT.

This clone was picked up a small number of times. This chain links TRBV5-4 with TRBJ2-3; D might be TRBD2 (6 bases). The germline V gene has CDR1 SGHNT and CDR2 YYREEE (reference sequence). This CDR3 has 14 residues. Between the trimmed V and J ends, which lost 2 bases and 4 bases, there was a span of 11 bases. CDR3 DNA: TGTGCCAGCAGCTTCGGCGGGATACCAGATACGCAGTATTTT. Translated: CASSFGGIPDTQYF.

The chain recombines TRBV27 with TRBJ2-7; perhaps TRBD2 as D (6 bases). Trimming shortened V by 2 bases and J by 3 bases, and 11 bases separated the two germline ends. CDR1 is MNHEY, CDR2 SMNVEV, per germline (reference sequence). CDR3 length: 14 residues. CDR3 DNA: TGTGCCAGCAGTTTACAGGGAGGCAACTACGAGCAGTACTTC. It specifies CASSLQGGNYEQYF.

The CDR3 region is CASTPGRVRAYEQYF. In nucleotides, the CDR3 is TGTGCCAGCACCCCTGGGAGGGTCAGAGCCTACGAGCAGTACTTC. The chain recombines TRBV28 with TRBJ2-7; 7 bases agree with TRBD2. Germline V gene data show CDR1 as MDHEN and CDR2 as SYDVKM. CDR3 size: 15 residues. The ends lost 7 bases at V and 2 bases at J; junction bases unmatched: 11.

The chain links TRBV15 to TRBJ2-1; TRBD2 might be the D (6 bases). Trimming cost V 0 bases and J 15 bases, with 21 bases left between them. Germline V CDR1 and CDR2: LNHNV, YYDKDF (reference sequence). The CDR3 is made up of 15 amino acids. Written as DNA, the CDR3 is TGTGCCACCAGCAGAGATCGGGGGACCTCGGGGCGCCCGTTCTTC. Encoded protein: CATSRDRGTSGRPFF.

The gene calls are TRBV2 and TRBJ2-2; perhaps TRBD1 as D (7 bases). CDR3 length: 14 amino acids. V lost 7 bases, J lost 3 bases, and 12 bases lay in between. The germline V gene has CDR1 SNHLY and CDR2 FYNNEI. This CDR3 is CASMEGAYTGELFF. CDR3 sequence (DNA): TGTGCCAGCATGGAGGGGGCGTACACCGGGGAGCTGTTTTTT.

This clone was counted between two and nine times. This CDR3 is CSVDTGTGSEAFF. CDR3 in DNA: TGCAGCGTAGACACCGGGACAGGTTCCGAAGCTTTCTTT. V gene TRBV29-1 combines with J gene TRBJ1-1, with 8 bases fitting TRBD1. The CDR3 spans 13 residues. The V segment lost 6 bases and the J segment 8 bases; nucleotides outside the gene matches: 11. Germline V gene data show CDR1 as SQVTM and CDR2 as ANQGSEA.

Here the CDR3 reads CASRVGGINQPQHF. The CDR3 DNA is TGTGCCAGTAGAGTCGGGGGGATCAATCAGCCCCAGCATTTT. The chain carries TRBV19 and TRBJ1-5; possible D gene TRBD1, 5 bases. V lost 6 bases to trimming and J lost 3 bases, with 12 bases between them. In germline, CDR1 is LNHDA, CDR2 SQIVND (reference sequence). This CDR3 is 14 amino acids long.